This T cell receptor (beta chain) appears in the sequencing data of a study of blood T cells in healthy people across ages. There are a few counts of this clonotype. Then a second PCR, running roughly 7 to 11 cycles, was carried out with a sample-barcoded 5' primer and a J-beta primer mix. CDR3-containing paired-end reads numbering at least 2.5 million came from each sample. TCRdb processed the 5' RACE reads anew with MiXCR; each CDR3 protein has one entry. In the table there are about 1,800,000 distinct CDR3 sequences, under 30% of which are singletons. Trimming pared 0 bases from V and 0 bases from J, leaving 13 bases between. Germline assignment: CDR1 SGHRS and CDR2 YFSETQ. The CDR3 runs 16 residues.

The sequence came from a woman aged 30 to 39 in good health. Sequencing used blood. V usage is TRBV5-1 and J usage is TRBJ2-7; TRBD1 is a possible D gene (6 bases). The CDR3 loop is CASSLAEDSSSYEQYF. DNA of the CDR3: TGCGCCAGCAGCTTGGCCGAGGACAGTAGCTCCTACGAGCAGTACTTC.